A selection of T cell receptor beta chains follows, all from one sample in a study of blood T cells in healthy people across ages. One entry per CDR3 protein, called by TCRdb with MiXCR from the 5' RACE reads. The repertoire holds some 690,000 distinct CDR3 sequences, with about 20% as singletons. The sequenced material came from blood. Receptor source: an older man in good health. Each CDR3 is given with its conserved first and last residue. A D gene is named only where the DNA matches it firmly. Size is stated for part of the rows, as once, few or many counts, or as a class when the clone is expanded.

TRBJ2-1 NA TRBV12-3/TRBV12-4 once CASSLLLINEQFF TGTGCCAGCAGTTTATTACTCATCAATGAGCAGTTCTTC
TRBJ1-1 NA TRBV29-1 many CSASDQGTEAFF TGCAGCGCCTCGGATCAGGGCACTGAAGCTTTCTTT
TRBJ2-3 NA TRBV10-1 NA CASSESVTTQYF TGCGCCAGCAGTGAGTCTGTCACTACGCAGTATTTT
TRBJ1-4 NA TRBV7-2 NA CASSPWPNEKLFF TGTGCCAGCAGCCCCTGGCCTAATGAAAAACTGTTTTTT
TRBJ1-6 NA TRBV7-9 many CASSLNNSPLHF TGTGCCAGCAGCTTGAATAATTCACCCCTCCACTTT
TRBJ2-7 TRBD2 TRBV12-3/TRBV12-4 few CASSSTSGGAYEQYF TGTGCCAGCAGTTCGACTAGCGGGGGGGCTTACGAGCAGTACTTC
TRBJ2-1 TRBD2 TRBV20-1 few CSAEPGLAGNEQFF TGCAGTGCGGAACCGGGACTAGCGGGAAATGAGCAGTTCTTC
TRBJ2-3 NA TRBV11-2 few CASSPRPPIWGTRGDTQYF TGTGCCAGCAGCCCCCGACCCCCTATATGGGGTACTAGGGGAGATACGCAGTATTTT
TRBJ1-2 TRBD1 TRBV12-3/TRBV12-4 NA CAISTKDRAYGYTF TGTGCCATCTCGACGAAGGACAGGGCCTATGGCTACACCTTC
TRBJ2-1 NA TRBV3-1 few CASSQGPGPPEQFF TGTGCCAGCAGCCAAGGCCCGGGACCCCCTGAGCAGTTCTTC
TRBJ2-1 NA TRBV18 few CASSRGTTPNEQFF TGTGCCAGCTCAAGGGGGACGACGCCCAATGAGCAGTTCTTC
TRBJ1-2 TRBD1 TRBV7-2 NA CASSLNPGQGGYTF TGTGCCAGCAGCTTGAACCCGGGACAGGGAGGCTACACCTTC
TRBJ2-1 NA TRBV12-3/TRBV12-4 few CASSPFSGRGNSYNEQFF TGTGCCAGCAGTCCCTTTTCGGGGAGGGGGAACTCCTACAATGAGCAGTTCTTC
TRBJ1-1 NA TRBV7-9 NA CASSRGMGTGTNTEAFF TGTGCCAGCAGCAGAGGGATGGGGACGGGGACAAACACTGAAGCTTTCTTT
TRBJ2-2 TRBD2 TRBV19 few CASSLLGLVGYTGELFF TGTGCCAGTAGTCTCCTCGGACTAGTTGGTTACACCGGGGAGCTGTTTTTT
TRBJ2-2 NA TRBV6-5 once CASSYGSRAGELFF TGTGCCAGCAGTTACGGGTCCAGGGCCGGGGAGCTGTTTTTT
TRBJ1-2 NA TRBV3-1 once CASSQDLKGSLNGYTF TGTGCCAGCAGCCAAGATCTGAAGGGTTCGCTGAATGGCTACACCTTC
TRBJ1-1 NA TRBV7-2 many CASSLGGFNTEAFF TGTGCCAGCAGCTTAGGAGGGTTTAACACTGAAGCTTTCTTT
TRBJ2-7 TRBD1 TRBV19 few CASSIGQVGFYEQYF TGTGCCAGTAGTATCGGACAGGTGGGATTCTACGAGCAGTACTTC
TRBJ2-7 TRBD2 TRBV14 NA CASSQDWSGGEQYF TGTGCCAGCAGCCAAGATTGGTCCGGGGGGGAGCAGTACTTC
TRBJ2-3 TRBD1 TRBV29-1 few CSVVWEDRGSTDTQYF TGCAGCGTTGTATGGGAAGACAGGGGTAGCACAGATACGCAGTATTTT
TRBJ1-5 NA TRBV7-9 few CASTTGSNQPQHF TGTGCCAGCACCACGGGGAGTAATCAGCCCCAGCATTTT
TRBJ2-7 TRBD2 TRBV7-9 few CASSLSVGGGYYEQYF TGTGCCAGCAGCTTATCGGTTGGGGGGGGTTACTACGAGCAGTACTTC
TRBJ2-1 TRBD2 TRBV7-7 NA CASSPGRLTSGWGDEQFF TGTGCCAGCAGCCCGGGACGCCTGACTAGCGGGTGGGGGGATGAGCAGTTCTTC
TRBJ2-5 TRBD2 TRBV24-1 few CATSVRLAGKETQYF TGTGCCACCAGTGTTCGACTAGCGGGGAAAGAGACCCAGTACTTC
TRBJ2-2 NA TRBV12-3/TRBV12-4 NA CASSLFSIFRDPNTGELFF TGTGCCAGCAGTTTGTTCTCAATCTTTCGGGACCCGAACACCGGGGAGCTGTTTTTT
TRBJ2-1 TRBD1 TRBV29-1 NA CSVDRTGGPRPNEQFF TGCAGCGTTGATCGAACAGGGGGCCCTCGCCCTAATGAGCAGTTCTTC
TRBJ1-2 TRBD1 TRBV5-1 NA CASSSTGVVGYTF TGCGCCAGCAGCTCGACAGGGGTGGTCGGCTACACCTTC
TRBJ2-3 NA TRBV12-3/TRBV12-4 NA CASSFRGAGTDAEYF TGTGCCAGCAGTTTTAGGGGCGCGGGCACAGATGCGGAGTATTTT
TRBJ1-2 NA TRBV5-1 once CASSLDRPNYGYTF TGCGCCAGCAGCTTAGACCGTCCTAACTATGGCTACACCTTC
TRBJ2-4 NA TRBV5-6 many CASSLGSLIQYF TGTGCCAGCAGCCTGGGGAGTCTCATTCAGTACTTC
TRBJ2-7 NA TRBV20-1 NA CSAQVLDRGSSYEQYF TGCAGTGCTCAAGTGCTTGACCGGGGCAGCTCCTACGAGCAGTACTTC
TRBJ2-2 TRBD1 TRBV20-1 NA CSARRRGQGNTGELFF TGCAGTGCCAGACGGCGGGGACAGGGTAACACCGGGGAGCTGTTTTTT
TRBJ2-5 NA TRBV6-1 NA CASSEQGGFAETQYF TGTGCCAGCAGTGAACAAGGAGGTTTCGCAGAGACCCAGTACTTC
TRBJ1-1 NA TRBV12-3/TRBV12-4 many CASSLAMNTEAFF TGTGCCAGCAGCTTAGCGATGAACACTGAAGCTTTCTTT
TRBJ2-1 NA TRBV7-2 NA CASSLAGREQFF TGTGCCAGCAGCTTAGCCGGTAGAGAGCAGTTCTTC
TRBJ2-3 TRBD2 TRBV13 NA CASSLRGAGGTDTQYF TGTGCCAGCAGCCTTCGTGGGGCGGGGGGCACAGATACGCAGTATTTT
TRBJ2-1 TRBD1 TRBV15 NA CATSRGETGGYNEQFF TGTGCCACCAGCAGAGGGGAAACAGGGGGCTACAATGAGCAGTTCTTC
TRBJ2-1 TRBD2 TRBV14 NA CASSSQREGLNEQFF TGTGCCAGCAGCTCCCAGCGGGAGGGCCTTAATGAGCAGTTCTTC
TRBJ2-1 TRBD2 TRBV14 NA CASSPPSALAGDSDYNEQFF TGTGCCAGCAGCCCTCCCTCGGCACTAGCGGGGGATTCGGACTACAATGAGCAGTTCTTC
TRBJ2-1 TRBD1 TRBV10-3 few CAISGTGDGEQFF TGTGCCATCAGTGGGACAGGGGACGGTGAGCAGTTCTTC
TRBJ2-3 TRBD2 TRBV9 few CASSGGPLAGVTDTQYF TGTGCCAGCAGCGGGGGTCCGTTAGCGGGAGTGACAGATACGCAGTATTTT
TRBJ2-1 TRBD2 TRBV14 few CASSQEHGGARRYNEQFF TGTGCCAGCAGCCAAGAGCACGGGGGGGCTCGGCGGTACAATGAGCAGTTCTTC